Presented here are 15 T cell receptor beta chains from one specimen sequenced in a study of blood T cell repertoires in COVID-19. Sequencing was performed with immunoSEQ multiplex PCR; in TCRdb, only in-frame clones are kept and a portion is missing. The table records approximately 300,000 clones, 89% of them present only once. Sequences were obtained from PBMCs or T cells enriched from blood (not recorded which). The origin of the receptors is a man aged 55 to 70 who had recovered from COVID-19.

The CDR3 nucleotides are TGTGCCAGTAGTAGCGACAGGGAGTCTCGGCCCCAGCATTTT. Protein product: CASSSDRESRPQHF. V is TRBV19 and J is TRBJ1-5; 7 bases line up with TRBD1. There are 14 residues in the CDR3. With V trimmed by 4 bases and J by 9 bases, 9 bases remained unmatched. Germline V gene sequence: CDR1 LNHDA, CDR2 SQIVND (reference sequence). Using reference TRBV19 and TRBJ1-5 for the parts outside the CDR3, the full variable domain is DGGITQSPKYLFRKEGQNVTLSCEQNLNHDAMYWYRQDPGQGLRLIYYSQIVNDFQKGDIAEGYSVSREKKESFPLTVTSAQKNPTAFYLCASSSDRESRPQHFGDGTRLSIL.

The chain carries TRBV7-2 and TRBJ2-7; TRBD1 matches at 9 bases. CDR3 length: 15 amino acids. J lost 3 bases, V lost 5 bases, and 8 bases had no gene match. Germline-derived CDR1 and CDR2 are SGHTA and FQGNSA. CDR3: CASSPTTGGYYEQYF. CDR3 DNA sequence: TGTGCCAGCAGCCCAACGACAGGGGGATACTACGAGCAGTACTTC. The full variable domain, with the rest looked up from reference TRBV7-2 and TRBJ2-7, is GAGVSQSPSNKVTEKGKDVELRCDPISGHTALYWYRQSLGQGLEFLIYFQGNSAPDKSGLPSDRFSAERTGGSVSTLTIQRTQQEDSAVYLCASSPTTGGYYEQYFGPGTRLTVT.

The V and J genes are TRBV28 and TRBJ2-7; 7 bases match TRBD1. The CDR3 has 14 residues. V was clipped by 2 bases and J by 5 bases; unmatched bases: 6. Looked up from germline, CDR1 is MDHEN and CDR2 is SYDVKM. The CDR3 sequence is CASSLPGGWDEQYF. The CDR3 bases are TGTGCCAGCAGTTTACCAGGGGGTTGGGACGAGCAGTACTTC.

This clone was detected a few times. The chain combines TRBV3-1 (or the pseudogene TRBV3-2) with TRBJ2-7, with 11 bases that match TRBD2. V lost 4 bases, J lost 7 bases, and 12 bases stayed unmatched. Looked up from germline, CDR1 is LGHDT and CDR2 is YNNKEL (reference sequence). This CDR3 contains 16 residues. In DNA, the CDR3 is TGTGCCAGCAGCCGAGGGACTAGCGGACCCGGAAGGGAGCAGTACTTC. Residues: CASSRGTSGPGREQYF.

The genes are TRBV5-1 and TRBJ2-4, with a weak D call TRBD1 (6 bases). Deletions cut 7 bases from V and 7 bases from J, with 15 bases between. CDR3 size: 13 residues. Germline loops: CDR1 SGHRS, CDR2 YFSETQ. CDR3 amino acids: CASSGGGLNIQYF. For the CDR3, the DNA is TGCGCCAGCTCTGGGGGCGGGCTGAACATTCAGTACTTC.

This chain uses TRBV18 with TRBJ1-2, with D maybe TRBD1 (5 bases). The length of the CDR3 is 17 residues. Germline values: CDR1 KGHSH, CDR2 LQKENI. Between the trimmed V and J ends, which lost 0 bases and 5 bases, there was a span of 19 bases. This CDR3 reads CASSPPPGALGGYGYTF. The CDR3 DNA is TGTGCCAGCTCACCACCCCCTGGGGCCCTCGGAGGGTATGGCTACACCTTC.

The CDR3 nucleotides read TGTGCCAGCAGCCCTTCGGGGGGCCTCTCTGGAAACACCATATATTTT. Its translation: CASSPSGGLSGNTIYF. This sequence joins TRBV3-1 (or the pseudogene TRBV3-2) and TRBJ1-3; tentatively, D is TRBD1 (6 bases). Per germline, CDR1 LGHDT and CDR2 YNNKEL (reference sequence). V was trimmed by 4 bases and J by 0 bases, leaving 13 bases between them. This CDR3 comprises 16 residues.

This chain joins TRBV7-2 and TRBJ2-3; TRBD2 matches at 7 bases. Germline-derived CDR1 and CDR2 are SGHTA and FQGNSA. V was pared by 1 base and J by 4 bases, with 8 bases of the junction left unmatched. The CDR3 loop spans 16 amino acids. CDR3 sequence: CASSLVRGSRSDTQYF. Written as DNA, the CDR3 is TGTGCCAGCAGCTTAGTTCGCGGGAGCCGGTCAGATACGCAGTATTTT. Full variable domain (outside the CDR3, taken from reference TRBV7-2 and TRBJ2-3): GAGVSQSPSNKVTEKGKDVELRCDPISGHTALYWYRQSLGQGLEFLIYFQGNSAPDKSGLPSDRFSAERTGGSVSTLTIQRTQQEDSAVYLCASSLVRGSRSDTQYFGPGTRLTVL.

The chain carries TRBV19 and TRBJ1-1; the D gene is possibly TRBD1 (6 bases). The CDR3 sequence is 14 residues long. V lost 8 bases to trimming and J lost 4 bases, with 17 bases between them. Per the germline V gene, CDR1 is LNHDA and CDR2 is SQIVND (reference sequence). The DNA of the CDR3 is TGTGCCAGTCGGGGGGCCTTGGTGGGCACTGAAGCTTTCTTT. The encoded protein is CASRGALVGTEAFF.

The chain is built from TRBV12-3 or TRBV12-4 and TRBJ2-7; the match to TRBD1 covers 8 bases. The CDR3 length is 13 residues. Trimming removed 8 bases from V and 6 bases from J; junction bases left unmatched: 9. CDR3 sequence: CASARGPVLEQYF. In DNA, the CDR3 is TGTGCCAGCGCCAGGGGGCCAGTACTCGAGCAGTACTTC.

The V gene is TRBV3-1 (or the pseudogene TRBV3-2), the J gene TRBJ2-5, with D perhaps matching TRBD1 (6 bases). From germline, CDR1 is LGHDT and CDR2 YNNKEL (reference sequence). Trimming left V 8 bases short and J 1 base short, with 11 bases between. This CDR3 comprises 13 residues. CDR3 loop: CASGLRGQETQYF. CDR3 nucleotide sequence: TGTGCCAGCGGCCTCAGGGGCCAAGAGACCCAGTACTTC.

The chain links TRBV11-2 to TRBJ1-5, with TRBD1 identical over 10 bases. The junction had 7 bases not matched to a gene; V was cut back by 4 bases and J by 7 bases. Germline loops: CDR1 SGHAT, CDR2 FQNNGV. There are 15 residues in the CDR3. The CDR3 reads CASSSGQGVRQPQHF. As DNA, the CDR3 is TGTGCCAGCAGCTCTGGACAGGGGGTGAGACAGCCCCAGCATTTT. Full variable domain (remainder filled in from reference TRBV11-2 and TRBJ1-5): EAGVAQSPRYKIIEKRQSVAFWCNPISGHATLYWYQQILGQGPKLLIQFQNNGVVDDSQLPKDRFSAERLKGVDSTLKIQPAKLEDSAVYLCASSSGQGVRQPQHFGDGTRLSIL.

V usage is TRBV3-1 (or the pseudogene TRBV3-2) and J usage is TRBJ1-3; D is possibly TRBD1 (5 bases). Germline CDR1 reads LGHDT; CDR2 reads YNNKEL (reference sequence). The V and J ends lost 2 bases and 3 bases respectively, with 20 bases between them. The CDR3 is 18 residues long. The CDR3 nucleotides read TGTGCCAGCAGCCAATACGAAGCCGGGACTTTGCTTGGAAACACCATATATTTT. Translating gives CASSQYEAGTLLGNTIYF.

The genes are TRBV15 and TRBJ1-3, with D uncertain. The CDR3 covers 17 residues. Deletions cut 0 bases from V and 4 bases from J, with 16 bases between. Germline V lookup: CDR1 LNHNV, CDR2 YYDKDF (reference sequence). CDR3 DNA: TGTGCCACCAGCAGAGATCGTCGTGTGGGCAGGGGAAACACCATATATTTT. Protein product: CATSRDRRVGRGNTIYF.

The chain carries TRBV28 and TRBJ1-5; 10 bases match TRBD1. Germline CDR1 reads MDHEN; CDR2 reads SYDVKM. The CDR3 consists of 14 residues. Unmatched junction bases numbered 3, after V lost 3 bases and J lost 7 bases. In DNA, the CDR3 is TGTGCCAGCAGTTTGGGACAGGGGATCCAGCCCCAGCATTTT. It yields the protein CASSLGQGIQPQHF. The full variable domain, with the rest looked up from reference TRBV28 and TRBJ1-5, is DVKVTQSSRYLVKRTGEKVFLECVQDMDHENMFWYRQDPGLGLRLIYFSYDVKMKEKGDIPEGYSVSREKKERFSLILESASTNQTSMYLCASSLGQGIQPQHFGDGTRLSIL.